Presented here are 21 T cell receptor beta chains from one specimen sequenced in a study of cytomegalovirus exposure and HLA in healthy donors. The PCR used 60 Vbeta and 13 Jbeta primers. Sequenced by immunoSEQ multiplex PCR; TCRdb stores in-frame clones only, minus some. The table lists fewer than 200,000 clones, 75% to 85% of them singletons. Source material: PBMCs. These receptor sequences come from a man aged 25-45 years in good health and CMV-seronegative.

J is TRBJ2-7 and V is TRBV18, with a weak D call TRBD2 (7 bases). This CDR3 has 16 residues. The V and J ends lost 3 bases and 0 bases respectively, with 15 bases between them. CDR1 KGHSH and CDR2 LQKENI come from the germline V gene. CDR3 sequence (DNA): TGTGCCAGCTCACCGCGGCCGGGGGGCCCCTCCTACGAGCAGTACTTC. Its translation: CASSPRPGGPSYEQYF.

In this sample, this clone turned up once. The chain is built from TRBV11-1 and TRBJ2-5; D is unclear. The DNA matches TRBJ2-7 better at its end, which makes the J call doubtful. Per the germline V gene, CDR1 is SGHAT and CDR2 is FQDESV (reference sequence). This CDR3 comprises 15 residues. The CDR3 spells CASSSKMGSSYEQYF. The CDR3 DNA is TGTGCCAGCAGCTCGAAGATGGGCAGCTCCTACGAGCAGTACTTC.

V usage is TRBV6-5 and J usage is TRBJ1-6; 7 nucleotides agree with TRBD1. CDR3 length: 14 amino acids. The V segment lost 5 bases and the J segment 10 bases; nucleotides outside the gene matches: 8. Germline values: CDR1 MNHEY, CDR2 SVGAGI. The CDR3 nucleotides are TGTGCCAGCAGTCCCGGACAGGTCGAATCACCCCTCCACTTT. As protein: CASSPGQVESPLHF.

The rearrangement uses TRBV5-1 and TRBJ2-3, with TRBD2 identical over 7 bases. V gave up 0 bases and J gave up 1 base; unmatched junction bases: 8. CDR1 is SGHRS, CDR2 YFSETQ, per germline. The CDR3 spans 17 residues. The CDR3 reads CASSLDFLSGGTDTQYF. The CDR3 nucleotides read TGCGCCAGCAGCTTGGATTTCCTGAGCGGGGGCACAGATACGCAGTATTTT.

The V gene is TRBV6-5, the J gene TRBJ1-2, with D possibly TRBD1 on 5 matching bases. Trimming cost V 5 bases and J 10 bases, with 23 bases left between them. The CDR3 sequence is 15 residues long. Germline-derived CDR1 and CDR2 are MNHEY and SVGAGI. The CDR3 DNA reads TGTGCCAGCAGTGCTCCGGGACGGGGGAAGAGTGACTACACCTTC. Amino acids: CASSAPGRGKSDYTF.

The chain has TRBV11-2 and TRBJ1-2; TRBD1 might be the D (6 bases). CDR1 and CDR2 from the germline V gene are SGHAT and FQNNGV. The CDR3 contains 16 residues. The ends were cut back, 5 bases at V and 2 bases at J, with 18 bases in the middle. The CDR3 nucleotides are TGTGCCAGCAGCCGCACCGGGACAAGCACGAACTATGGCTACACCTTC. It specifies CASSRTGTSTNYGYTF.

V and J are TRBV4-1 and TRBJ2-1, with D perhaps TRBD2 (5 bases). CDR1 is MGHRA, CDR2 YSYEKL, per germline. CDR3 length equals 13 residues. Between the trimmed V and J ends, which lost 1 base and 5 bases, there was a span of 6 bases. CDR3 nucleotides: TGCGCCAGCAGCCAAGGGGGAGACAATGAGCAGTTCTTC. It is translated as CASSQGGDNEQFF.

This clone was detected only a few times. This chain links TRBV18 with TRBJ1-1; 8 bases agree with TRBD1. V dropped 2 bases and J dropped 1; count of bases not matched to a gene: 6. The CDR3 covers 16 residues. Per the germline V gene, CDR1 is KGHSH and CDR2 is LQKENI. DNA for the CDR3: TGTGCCAGCTCACCAAGTATAACAGGGGGGAACACTGAAGCTTTCTTT. Its protein is CASSPSITGGNTEAFF.

The V call is TRBV27, the J call TRBJ1-2, with D possibly matching TRBD1 (6 bases). CDR1 and CDR2 (germline): MNHEY, SMNVEV (reference sequence). Trimming cost V 7 bases and J 7 bases, with 19 bases left between them. This CDR3 spans 14 amino acids. This CDR3 reads CASTRQVGLGGYTF. As DNA, the CDR3 is TGTGCCAGCACCCGACAGGTCGGTCTTGGTGGCTACACCTTC.

The sample holds one count of this clone. The rearrangement links TRBV19 to TRBJ2-1; 11 bases match TRBD2. CDR3 length: 17 residues. Germline V gene data show CDR1 as LNHDA and CDR2 as SQIVND (reference sequence). Trimming cost V 7 bases and J 7 bases; bases outside gene matches: 15. The CDR3 DNA reads TGTGCCAGTAACCCCGGGACTAGCGGCCTCCTTTGGAATGAGCAGTTCTTC. Its translation: CASNPGTSGLLWNEQFF. The variable domain in full, with the rest retrieved from reference TRBV19 and TRBJ2-1, is DGGITQSPKYLFRKEGQNVTLSCEQNLNHDAMYWYRQDPGQGLRLIYYSQIVNDFQKGDIAEGYSVSREKKESFPLTVTSAQKNPTAFYLCASNPGTSGLLWNEQFFGPGTRLTVL.

The genes are TRBV14 and TRBJ1-1; D is ambiguous. The germline CDR1 and CDR2 sequences are SGHDN and FVKESK. The V gene lost 4 bases and the J gene lost 0 bases, with 6 bases spanning the gap. The CDR3 is made up of 13 amino acids. The CDR3 spells CASSLYMNTEAFF. Here the CDR3 DNA reads TGTGCCAGCAGCCTATACATGAACACTGAAGCTTTCTTT. The full variable domain, in which reference TRBV14 and TRBJ1-1 provide the parts outside the CDR3, is EAGVTQFPSHSVIEKGQTVTLRCDPISGHDNLYWYRRVMGKEIKFLLHFVKESKQDESGMPNNRFLAERTGGTYSTLKVQPAELEDSGVYFCASSLYMNTEAFFGQGTRLTVV.

The genes are TRBV28 and TRBJ1-1; D is perhaps TRBD1 (6 bases). V was cut by 5 bases and J by 1 base, with 23 bases left in between. Germline CDR1 MDHEN, CDR2 SYDVKM. The CDR3 extends over 18 amino acids. CDR3: CASSGQGRGFGRNTEAFF. The CDR3 DNA follows: TGTGCCAGCAGTGGGCAGGGGCGAGGTTTCGGACGGAACACTGAAGCTTTCTTT. Full variable domain (rest looked up from reference TRBV28 and TRBJ1-1): DVKVTQSSRYLVKRTGEKVFLECVQDMDHENMFWYRQDPGLGLRLIYFSYDVKMKEKGDIPEGYSVSREKKERFSLILESASTNQTSMYLCASSGQGRGFGRNTEAFFGQGTRLTVV.

This clone showed up just once. The chain has TRBV6-5 and TRBJ1-5, with D perhaps matching TRBD1 (5 bases). V was trimmed by 7 bases and J by 4 bases, leaving 11 bases between them. The CDR3 contains 13 residues. The germline V gene has CDR1 MNHEY and CDR2 SVGAGI. This CDR3 is CASMGGINQPQHF. The CDR3 DNA follows: TGTGCCAGCATGGGGGGGATTAATCAGCCCCAGCATTTT.

J is TRBJ2-6 and V is TRBV28; maybe TRBD1 (6 bases). Per the germline V gene, CDR1 is MDHEN and CDR2 is SYDVKM. CDR3 size: 17 residues. Trimming cost V 6 bases and J 2 bases, with 17 bases left between them. The CDR3 bases are TGTGCCAGCAGGGCACTACAGGGTTCCCCTGGGGCCAACGTCCTGACTTTC. This codes for CASRALQGSPGANVLTF.

This clone is a singleton in its sample. The rearrangement joins TRBV19 to TRBJ1-2; weak D call: TRBD1 (5 bases). Trimming took off 7 bases at V and 6 bases at J, with 15 bases between the two ends. This CDR3 has 13 residues. CDR1 is LNHDA and CDR2 is SQIVND in the germline V gene (reference sequence). CDR3: CASTPPGGDGYTF. The CDR3 region has the DNA TGTGCCAGTACCCCCCCGGGAGGGGATGGCTACACCTTC.

The chain has TRBV23-1 and TRBJ2-1, with 9 bases that match TRBD2. TRBV23-1 is identified as an open reading frame with a role that is uncertain. The CDR3 extends over 16 amino acids. J lost 4 bases, V lost 2 bases, and 6 bases had no gene match. In DNA form, the CDR3 reads TGCGCCAGCAGTCAAACCCTAGCGGGGCTATACAATGAGCAGTTCTTC. This sequence encodes CASSQTLAGLYNEQFF.

The chain links TRBV27 to TRBJ2-3; TRBD1 agrees at 7 bases. CDR1 is MNHEY, CDR2 SMNVEV, per germline (reference sequence). V shed 7 bases and J 3 bases; nucleotides not matched to a gene: 4. There are 13 residues in the CDR3. CDR3 DNA: TGTGCCAGCACCCCGACAGGGACAGATACGCAGTATTTT. Protein: CASTPTGTDTQYF.

This chain uses TRBV9 with TRBJ1-2; 7 nucleotides align to TRBD1. Per the germline V gene, CDR1 is SGDLS and CDR2 is YYNGEE. V shed 3 bases, J shed 0 bases, and the junction held 5 bases outside the gene matches. The CDR3 contains 15 residues. The CDR3 DNA reads TGTGCCAGCAGCGCTACAGGGGAGCCTAACTATGGCTACACCTTC. Its protein product is CASSATGEPNYGYTF.

The chain couples TRBV6-5 to TRBJ1-1, with 8 positions matching TRBD1. V dropped 4 bases and J dropped 3; count of bases not matched to a gene: 7. This CDR3 is 15 amino acids long. Per the germline V gene, CDR1 is MNHEY and CDR2 is SVGAGI. This CDR3 reads CASSSRTGWDTEAFF. In DNA form, the CDR3 reads TGTGCCAGCAGTTCTCGGACAGGGTGGGACACTGAAGCTTTCTTT.

The chain couples TRBV6-4 to TRBJ2-7; 11 bases map to TRBD2. Germline assignment: CDR1 MRHNA and CDR2 SNTAGT. The J segment lost 3 bases and the V segment lost 6 bases, leaving 10 bases of the junction unmatched. CDR3 length equals 16 residues. For the CDR3, the DNA is TGTGCCAGCAGCGGGACTAGCGGACCTAAAAACTACGAGCAGTACTTC. Protein product: CASSGTSGPKNYEQYF.

This clone came up a few times. The gene calls are TRBV6-1 and TRBJ2-1; 11 nucleotides align to TRBD1. The trim removed 5 bases at V and 8 bases at J, leaving 5 bases unmatched. The CDR3 spans 14 residues. The germline gives CDR1 MNHNS, CDR2 SASEGT. The CDR3, as DNA: TGTGCCAGCAGTTTGGACAGGGGGCGCGATGAGCAGTTCTTC. Translated: CASSLDRGRDEQFF.